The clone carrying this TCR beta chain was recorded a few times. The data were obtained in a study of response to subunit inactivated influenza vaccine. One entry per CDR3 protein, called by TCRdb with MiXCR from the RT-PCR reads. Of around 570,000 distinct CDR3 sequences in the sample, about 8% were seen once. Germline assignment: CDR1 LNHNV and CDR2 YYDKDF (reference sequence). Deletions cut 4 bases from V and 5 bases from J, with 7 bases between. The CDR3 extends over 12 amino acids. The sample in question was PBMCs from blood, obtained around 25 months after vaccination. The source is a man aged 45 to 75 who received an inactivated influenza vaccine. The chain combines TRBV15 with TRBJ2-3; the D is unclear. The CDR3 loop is CATSKNRDTQYF. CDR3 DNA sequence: TGTGCCACCAGCAAGAATCGAGATACGCAGTATTTT.